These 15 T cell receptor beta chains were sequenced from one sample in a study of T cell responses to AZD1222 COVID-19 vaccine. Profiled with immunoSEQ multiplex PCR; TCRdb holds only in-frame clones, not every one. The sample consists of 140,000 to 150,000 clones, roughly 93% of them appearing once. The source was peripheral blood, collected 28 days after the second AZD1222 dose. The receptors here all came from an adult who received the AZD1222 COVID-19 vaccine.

The CDR3 loop is CASSLRGSPLEQYF. In nucleotides, the CDR3 is TGTGCCAGCAGCTTAAGAGGGAGCCCACTCGAGCAGTACTTC. This chain uses TRBV7-9 with TRBJ2-7; tentative D call: TRBD2 (5 bases). V lost 2 bases, J lost 6 bases, and 14 bases lay in between. This CDR3 comprises 14 residues. Per germline, CDR1 SEHNR and CDR2 FQNEAQ (reference sequence).

The CDR3 DNA reads as TGTGCCAGTGGGGTAGCGAGCACAGATACGCAGTATTTT. It encodes CASGVASTDTQYF. This chain connects TRBV7-3 to TRBJ2-3, with D perhaps matching TRBD2 (5 bases). With 9 bases removed from V and 0 bases from J, the gap between germline ends came to 10 bases. CDR3 length: 13 residues. The germline gives CDR1 SGHTA, CDR2 FQGTGA.

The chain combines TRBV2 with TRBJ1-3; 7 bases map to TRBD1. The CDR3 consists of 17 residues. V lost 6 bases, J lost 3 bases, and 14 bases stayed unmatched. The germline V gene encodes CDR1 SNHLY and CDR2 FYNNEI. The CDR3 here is CASRASVEGAYGNTIYF. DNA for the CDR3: TGTGCCAGCAGAGCTTCCGTGGAGGGGGCTTATGGAAACACCATATATTTT.

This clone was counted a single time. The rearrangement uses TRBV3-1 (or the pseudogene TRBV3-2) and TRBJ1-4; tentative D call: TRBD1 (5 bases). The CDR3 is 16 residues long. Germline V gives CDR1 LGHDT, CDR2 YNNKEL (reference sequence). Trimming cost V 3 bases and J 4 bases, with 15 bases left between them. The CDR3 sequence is CASSQGQSYINEKLFF. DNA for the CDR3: TGTGCCAGCAGCCAGGGGCAGTCCTACATTAATGAAAAACTGTTTTTT.

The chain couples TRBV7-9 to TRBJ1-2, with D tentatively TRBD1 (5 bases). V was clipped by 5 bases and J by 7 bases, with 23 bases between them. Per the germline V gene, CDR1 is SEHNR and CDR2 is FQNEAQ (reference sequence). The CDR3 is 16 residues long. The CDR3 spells CASSRGTDPLVGGYTF. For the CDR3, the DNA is TGTGCCAGCAGCCGCGGGACGGACCCTTTGGTGGGTGGCTACACCTTC.

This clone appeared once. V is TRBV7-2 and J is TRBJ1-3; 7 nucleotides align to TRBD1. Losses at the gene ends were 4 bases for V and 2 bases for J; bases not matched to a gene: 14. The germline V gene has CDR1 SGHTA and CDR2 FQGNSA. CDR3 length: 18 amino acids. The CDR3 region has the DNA TGTGCCAGCAGCTATGGAAGAACGACAGGGAACGCTGGAAACACCATATATTTT. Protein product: CASSYGRTTGNAGNTIYF.

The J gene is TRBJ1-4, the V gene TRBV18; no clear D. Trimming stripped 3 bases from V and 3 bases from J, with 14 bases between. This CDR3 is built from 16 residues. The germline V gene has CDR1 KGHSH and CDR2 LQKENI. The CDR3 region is CASSPAPGRANEKLFF. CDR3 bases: TGTGCCAGCTCACCGGCTCCCGGTCGGGCTAATGAAAAACTGTTTTTT.

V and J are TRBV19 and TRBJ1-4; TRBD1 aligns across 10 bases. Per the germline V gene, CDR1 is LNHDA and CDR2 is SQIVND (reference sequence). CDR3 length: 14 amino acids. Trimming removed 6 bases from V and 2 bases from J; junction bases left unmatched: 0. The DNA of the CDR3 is TGTGCCAGTAGGACAGGGGGCACTAATGAAAAACTGTTTTTT. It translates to CASRTGGTNEKLFF.

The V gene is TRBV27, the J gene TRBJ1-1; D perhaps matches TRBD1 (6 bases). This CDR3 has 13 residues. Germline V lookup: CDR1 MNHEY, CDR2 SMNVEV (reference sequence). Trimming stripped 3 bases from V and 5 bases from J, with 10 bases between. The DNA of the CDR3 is TGTGCCAGCAGTTTCTCCCAGGGGACTGAAGCTTTCTTT. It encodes CASSFSQGTEAFF.

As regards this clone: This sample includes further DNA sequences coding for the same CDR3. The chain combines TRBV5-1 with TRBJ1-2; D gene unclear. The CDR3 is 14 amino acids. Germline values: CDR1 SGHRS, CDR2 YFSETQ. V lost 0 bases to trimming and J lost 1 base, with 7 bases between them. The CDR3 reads CASSLVTGNYGYTF. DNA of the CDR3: TGCGCCAGCAGCTTGGTAACGGGTAACTATGGCTACACCTTC. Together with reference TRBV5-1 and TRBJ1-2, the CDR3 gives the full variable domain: KAGVTQTPRYLIKTRGQQVTLSCSPISGHRSVSWYQQTPGQGLQFLFEYFSETQRNKGNFPGRFSGRQFSNSRSEMNVSTLELGDSALYLCASSLVTGNYGYTFGSGTRLTVV.

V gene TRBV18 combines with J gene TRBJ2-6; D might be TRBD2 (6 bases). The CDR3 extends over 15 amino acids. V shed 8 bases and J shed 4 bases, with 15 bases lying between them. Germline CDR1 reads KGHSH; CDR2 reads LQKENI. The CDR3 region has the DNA TGTGCCAGCCGCAACGGGGGAAGAGGGGCCAACGTCCTGACTTTC. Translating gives CASRNGGRGANVLTF.

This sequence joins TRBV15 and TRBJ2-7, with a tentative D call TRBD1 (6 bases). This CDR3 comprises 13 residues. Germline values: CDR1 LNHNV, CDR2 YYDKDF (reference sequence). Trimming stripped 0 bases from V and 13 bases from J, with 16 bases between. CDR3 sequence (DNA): TGTGCCACCAGCAGAGATCAAATGGACAGCGTCTACTTC. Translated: CATSRDQMDSVYF.

This CDR3 is CASSSGRGLGTEAFF. As DNA, the CDR3 is TGTGCCAGCAGCTCGGGCAGGGGGCTGGGCACTGAAGCTTTCTTT. This chain uses TRBV5-6 with TRBJ1-1, with TRBD1 matching over 8 bases. Per germline, CDR1 SGHDT and CDR2 YYEEEE. The V gene end was trimmed by 3 bases and the J gene end by 4 bases; junction bases not matched to a gene: 8. The length of the CDR3 is 15 residues.

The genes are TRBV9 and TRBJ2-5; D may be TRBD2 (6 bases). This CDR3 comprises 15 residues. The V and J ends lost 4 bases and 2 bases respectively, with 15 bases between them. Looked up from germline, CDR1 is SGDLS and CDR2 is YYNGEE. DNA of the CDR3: TGTGCCAGCAGCTTAGGACCGGGAGAACAAGAGACCCAGTACTTC. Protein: CASSLGPGEQETQYF.

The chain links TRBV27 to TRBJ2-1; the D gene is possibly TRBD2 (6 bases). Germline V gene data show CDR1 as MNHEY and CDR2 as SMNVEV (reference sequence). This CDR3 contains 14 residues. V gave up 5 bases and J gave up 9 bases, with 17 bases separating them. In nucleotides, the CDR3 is TGTGCCAGCAGTGGGATGGGTAGCGGTGCTGAGCAGTTCTTC. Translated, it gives CASSGMGSGAEQFF.